This TCR beta chain was documented in a study of T-cell memory formation after mild COVID-19. Notes on the study in general: Mainly CM and EM harbored the contracting CD4+ clones; mainly EMRA harbored the CD8+ ones. Balance between CD4 and CD8 was seen in clones contracting day 15 to 85, and a CD4+ lean was seen in later expanders.

The table lists this clonotype with a few counts. Its target is unknown. Looked up from germline, CDR1 is SGHVS and CDR2 is FQNEAQ. CDR3 length: 15 amino acids. J was trimmed by 5 bases and V by 5 bases; bases with no gene match: 10. Sample barcodes and UMIs were carried by the TCR alpha and TCR beta cDNA libraries that 5'RACE generated with constant-segment primers. One entry per CDR3 protein, called by TCRdb with MiXCR from the 5' RACE reads. The data contain 470,000 or so distinct CDR3 sequences, roughly 18% of them singletons. The rearrangement joins TRBV7-8 to TRBJ2-5, with 8 bases fitting TRBD1. The sequenced material came from PBMCs or a T cell subset sorted from them (not recorded which). This receptor was taken from an adult woman who had mild COVID-19 (a few samples of this study predate the infection). Cell type and time point are not known. The CDR3 DNA follows: TGTGCCAGCAGCCCTGGACAGGGAACGGTGGAGACCCAGTACTTC. This sequence encodes CASSPGQGTVETQYF.